The rows below give T cell receptor beta chains drawn from one sample of a study of blood T cell repertoires in COVID-19. The assay was immunoSEQ multiplex PCR, and TCRdb's table has in-frame clones only and misses some. Here the sample spans some 81,000 clones, roughly 96% being singletons. The sample comprised peripheral blood. These receptors all stem from a human donor with active COVID-19. The donor label of this sample is uncertain. The CDR3 runs from the conserved cysteine through the conserved F or W. The order of the fields is CDR3 length, V gene, J gene, CDR3 protein.

12	TRBV7-9	TRBJ2-1	CASSRTSNEQFF
13	TRBV15	TRBJ2-1	CATSSDDFGKQFF
18	TRBV27	TRBJ2-5	CASRLLPRDRRGQETQYF
13	TRBV12-3/TRBV12-4	TRBJ1-2	CASSPGQFYGYTF
14	TRBV10-3	TRBJ1-1	CAISESIRRREAFF
12	TRBV19	TRBJ2-7	CASSIGQNEQYF
13	TRBV27	TRBJ1-5	CASSPLSGVSQHF
11	TRBV18	TRBJ2-1	CASSPENEQFF
20	TRBV11-2	TRBJ1-6	CASSLDGGRWGRPYNSPLHF
16	TRBV2	TRBJ1-6	CASNPSGKRAISPLHF
14	TRBV29-1	TRBJ1-2	CSVEDLAAHYGYTF
11	TRBV11-2	TRBJ2-5	CASSFGETQYF
16	TRBV7-9	TRBJ2-3	CASSSGLAGPTDTQYF
15	TRBV7-2	TRBJ2-2	CASSLGSGFAGELFF
20	TRBV5-1	TRBJ2-2	CASSLAGAGGPYSNTGELFF
13	TRBV28	TRBJ2-7	CASRDRGRYEQYF
15	TRBV6-5	TRBJ2-5	CASIPTGQGAETQYF
12	TRBV12-3/TRBV12-4	TRBJ2-7	CASSSLSYEQYF
16	TRBV10-3	TRBJ2-3	CAISGGAGGPGDTQYF
12	TRBV2	TRBJ1-2	CASYRGDYGYTF
15	TRBV7-2	TRBJ1-2	CASSLPGVDHYGYTF
14	TRBV5-4	TRBJ2-5	CASRTGGGQETQYF
16	TRBV7-2	TRBJ2-1	CASSLGAGTGYNEQFF
14	TRBV5-1	TRBJ1-4	CASSPDSHNEKLFF
11	TRBV14	TRBJ2-1	CASSSAGVEFF
15	TRBV3-1/TRBV3-2	TRBJ1-2	CASSLSGTGMGGYTF
13	TRBV5-4	TRBJ2-7	CASSSPVTYEQYF
15	TRBV15	TRBJ2-7	CATSREAGGFSEQYF
13	TRBV5-1	TRBJ1-1	CASSQGQNTEAFF
15	TRBV13	TRBJ2-2	CASTPLGGAFGELFF
13	TRBV7-9	TRBJ1-2	CASSLPRARGYTF
15	TRBV6-5	TRBJ1-5	CASSYRTGRNQPQHF
12	TRBV7-9	TRBJ1-2	CASSPIARAYTF
16	TRBV20-1	TRBJ2-1	CSASWARKSSYNEQFF
15	TRBV28	TRBJ1-6	CASSFEAGRRESLHF
11	TRBV25-1	TRBJ1-2	CASSDLYGYTF